The 14 T cell receptor beta chains below all came from one sample that was sequenced in a study of T cell responses to AZD1222 COVID-19 vaccine (dated by TCRdb to the early 2020s). The library came from the immunoSEQ multiplex PCR assay. The clones in this table, taken by TCRdb from immuneACCESS, are in-frame only. Not every clone is retained; where verified, under half of the shortfall comes from an unresolved V gene, and the cause of the rest is unknown. This sample comprises about 110,000 clones, about 88% of them detected only once. The ten most abundant clones make up approximately 17% of the sample. The sample's time point label, decoded: baseline before first vaccination. The sequenced sample was peripheral blood, obtained on day 0 of AZD1222 vaccination. The receptors derive from an adult in good health.

The rearrangement joins TRBV5-4 to TRBJ2-1; D is unresolved. Germline V CDR1 and CDR2: SGHNT, YYREEE (reference sequence). This CDR3 is 14 amino acids long. The V and J ends lost 4 bases and 0 bases respectively, with 8 bases between them. The CDR3 nucleotides are TGTGCCAGCAGCCCAGAGAGCTCCTACAATGAGCAGTTCTTC. This encodes CASSPESSYNEQFF.

Here the CDR3 DNA reads TGTGCCAGCAGCGTTGGGGACTCCCCCCTCCACTTT. Translated, it gives CASSVGDSPLHF. The J gene is TRBJ1-6, the V gene TRBV9; TRBD1 is a possible D gene (5 bases). V lost 2 bases and J lost 13, with 10 bases in between. Germline-derived CDR1 and CDR2 are SGDLS and YYNGEE. This CDR3 is built from 12 residues.

The J gene is TRBJ2-6, the V gene TRBV6-1; no firm D call. There are 16 residues in the CDR3. Trimming shortened V by 4 bases and J by 0 bases, and 10 bases separated the two germline ends. CDR1 MNHNS and CDR2 SASEGT come from the germline V gene. CDR3 protein: CASSAWGSSGANVLTF. The CDR3 DNA reads as TGTGCCAGCAGTGCTTGGGGTAGCTCTGGGGCCAACGTCCTGACTTTC.

V is TRBV15 and J is TRBJ1-5, with D tentatively TRBD1 (5 bases). Germline lookup yields CDR1 LNHNV and CDR2 YYDKDF (reference sequence). V lost 6 bases to trimming and J lost 5 bases, with 14 bases between them. The CDR3 contains 14 residues. In nucleotides, the CDR3 is TGTGCCACCAGGTGGAGGGGCCGCGATCAGCCCCAGCATTTT. The encoded protein is CATRWRGRDQPQHF.

This rearrangement joins TRBV6-5 to TRBJ2-7, with 10 bases matching TRBD2. The CDR3 consists of 13 residues. CDR1 MNHEY and CDR2 SVGAGI come from the germline V gene. Losses at the gene ends were 8 bases for V and 4 bases for J; bases not matched to a gene: 5. The DNA for the CDR3 is TGTGCCAGCCTACCTAGCGGGGGTTACGAGCAGTACGTC. This translates into CASLPSGGYEQYV.

This chain uses TRBV2 with TRBJ1-5, with 7 bases matching TRBD1. Germline V gene lookup returns CDR1 SNHLY and CDR2 FYNNEI. The CDR3 is 16 amino acids. The J segment lost 5 bases and the V segment lost 5 bases, leaving 12 bases of the junction unmatched. The CDR3 bases are TGTGCCAGCAGTACTAGACACAGGGGAGGTGATCAGCCCCAGCATTTT. Protein: CASSTRHRGGDQPQHF.

The chain is built from TRBV18 and TRBJ2-5, with 8 nucleotides matching TRBD2. The CDR3 spans 15 residues. The V segment lost 3 bases and the J segment 3 bases; nucleotides outside the gene matches: 6. Germline V gives CDR1 KGHSH, CDR2 LQKENI. As DNA, the CDR3 is TGTGCCAGCTCACCGAGGCGGGGGGTAGAAGAGACCCAGTACTTC. It translates to CASSPRRGVEETQYF.

Only one count was recorded for this clone. This rearrangement joins TRBV19 to TRBJ1-1; the D gene is possibly TRBD1 (5 bases). Trimming cost V 7 bases and J 2 bases, with 11 bases left between them. The CDR3 is 13 residues long. Germline loops: CDR1 LNHDA, CDR2 SQIVND (reference sequence). CDR3 protein: CASNDSPNTEAFF. CDR3 nucleotide sequence: TGTGCCAGTAATGACAGCCCCAACACTGAAGCTTTCTTT.

The chain joins TRBV9 to TRBJ1-1; D possibly corresponds to TRBD1 (5 bases). CDR3 length: 14 residues. Germline CDR1 is SGDLS and CDR2 is YYNGEE. Trimming removed 0 bases from V and 1 base from J, with 7 bases in between. CDR3 residues: CASSVAQGNTEAFF. The CDR3 coding sequence is TGTGCCAGCAGCGTAGCCCAGGGGAACACTGAAGCTTTCTTT. The full variable domain, completed using reference TRBV9 and TRBJ1-1, is DSGVTQTPKHLITATGQRVTLRCSPRSGDLSVYWYQQSLDQGLQFLIQYYNGEERAKGNILERFSAQQFPDLHSELNLSSLELGDSALYFCASSVAQGNTEAFFGQGTRLTVV.

The chain has TRBV19 and TRBJ1-4, with D unresolved. V gave up 5 bases and J gave up 3 bases, with 10 bases separating them. Germline lookup yields CDR1 LNHDA and CDR2 SQIVND (reference sequence). This CDR3 has 14 residues. DNA of the CDR3: TGTGCCAGTAGTTCCCGGGCCCCTAATGAAAAACTGTTTTTT. As protein: CASSSRAPNEKLFF.

In nucleotides, the CDR3 is TGTGCCATCAGTGACCAGCGGGGGAAGGGAGATACGCAGTATTTT. Amino acids: CAISDQRGKGDTQYF. The chain employs TRBV10-3 and TRBJ2-3; 8 positions match TRBD2. The CDR3 is 15 residues long. V shed 3 bases, J shed 5 bases, and the junction held 7 bases outside the gene matches. Germline CDR1 ENHRY, CDR2 SYGVKD.

The chain recombines TRBV24-1 with TRBJ2-1; 7 bases agree with TRBD2. The CDR3 spans 15 residues. Germline CDR1 KGHDR, CDR2 SFDVKD. V trimming: 4 bases; J trimming: 4 bases; junction bases outside the gene matches: 6. The CDR3 nucleotides read TGTGCCACCAGTGAAATGAGCGGGGCGTACAATGAGCAGTTCTTC. Its protein product is CATSEMSGAYNEQFF.

The J gene is TRBJ2-1, the V gene TRBV12-3 or TRBV12-4; D gene ambiguous. CDR3 length: 11 residues. V was cut by 7 bases and J by 8 bases, with 9 bases left in between. DNA of the CDR3: TGTGCCAGCACTTTGGGCTATGAGCAGTTCTTC. It encodes CASTLGYEQFF.

The chain joins TRBV12-3 or TRBV12-4 to TRBJ1-1, with a tentative D call TRBD1 (6 bases). The germline V and J ends were trimmed by 6 bases and 4 bases, with 12 bases remaining between them. The CDR3 totals 13 residues. The CDR3 DNA sequence: TGTGCCAGCAGACAGGGCTTTCCCACTGAAGCTTTCTTT. It codes for CASRQGFPTEAFF.